The 10 T cell receptor beta chains presented below share a single source sample, sequenced in a study of patients and donors after allogeneic stem cell transplantation. TCRdb analysed the RT-PCR reads with MiXCR anew, one entry per CDR3 protein. Of 800,000 to 1,000,000 distinct CDR3 sequences listed, about 20% were seen once; the top ten hold approximately 5.9%. The sequencing input was blood, either unsorted or a sorted T cell fraction (not recorded which). The receptors were sampled from a human donor who was either an allogeneic HSCT recipient or a stem cell or donor lymphocyte infusion donor (not recorded which). It is not recorded whose cells these are; they may come from a transplant donor.

V is TRBV27 and J is TRBJ2-7; weak D call: TRBD1 (5 bases). The germline gives CDR1 MNHEY, CDR2 SMNVEV (reference sequence). This CDR3 is 13 amino acids long. The V and J ends lost 7 bases and 0 bases respectively, with 10 bases between them. The CDR3 here is CASKTRASYEQYF. The CDR3, as DNA: TGTGCCAGCAAGACCAGGGCCTCCTACGAGCAGTACTTC.

This clonotype was seen more than once but under ten times. The rearrangement links TRBV5-6 to TRBJ2-3; D ambiguous. V lost 6 bases and J lost 6, with 8 bases in between. CDR3 size: 11 residues. The germline gives CDR1 SGHDT, CDR2 YYEEEE. CDR3 sequence: CASTWRDTQYF. The CDR3 DNA sequence: TGTGCCAGCACCTGGCGGGATACGCAGTATTTT.

V gene TRBV11-3 combines with J gene TRBJ2-3; D gene unclear. The CDR3 sequence is 15 residues long. V lost 6 bases and J 4 bases, leaving 17 bases between the germline ends. CDR1 and CDR2 (germline): SGHNT, YENEEA. The CDR3 here is CASRIGLGVSDTQYF. The CDR3, as DNA: TGTGCCAGCAGGATAGGGCTTGGGGTTTCAGATACGCAGTATTTT.

CDR3 in DNA: TGTGCCAGCAGCCTCCCTAAGACAGATACGCAGTATTTT. It is translated as CASSLPKTDTQYF. V gene TRBV3-1 combines with J gene TRBJ2-3; D remains ambiguous. Trimming pared 4 bases from V and 3 bases from J, leaving 8 bases between. Germline V gives CDR1 LGHDT, CDR2 YNNKEL (reference sequence). CDR3 size: 13 residues.

The V and J genes are TRBV5-1 and TRBJ1-2; D gene unclear. Germline V CDR1 and CDR2: SGHRS, YFSETQ. V was cut by 9 bases and J by 5 bases, with 26 bases left in between. The CDR3 has 16 residues. The CDR3 loop is CANSKKDLRTYYGYTF. CDR3 nucleotide sequence: TGCGCCAACTCGAAAAAAGACCTCCGAACCTATTATGGCTACACCTTC.

This clonotype occurred a few times. V is TRBV7-9 and J is TRBJ2-7; 9 bases match TRBD2. The J segment lost 0 bases and the V segment lost 5 bases, leaving 5 bases of the junction unmatched. The CDR3 has 15 amino acids. Germline values: CDR1 SEHNR, CDR2 FQNEAQ (reference sequence). The CDR3 DNA is TGTGCCAGCAGCCCCCATAGCGGGAGCTCCTACGAGCAGTACTTC. This encodes CASSPHSGSSYEQYF. Drawing the rest from reference TRBV7-9 and TRBJ2-7, the complete variable domain is DTGVSQNPRHKITKRGQNVTFRCDPISEHNRLYWYRQTLGQGPEFLTYFQNEAQLEKSRLLSDRFSAERPKGSFSTLEIQRTEQGDSAMYLCASSPHSGSSYEQYFGPGTRLTVT.

This clonotype was recorded a few times. This rearrangement joins TRBV4-3 to TRBJ1-2, with D tentatively TRBD1 (5 bases). Germline assignment: CDR1 LGHNA and CDR2 YSLEER. This CDR3 is 16 amino acids long. Trimming stripped 2 bases from V and 0 bases from J, with 13 bases between. The CDR3 DNA reads as TGCGCCAGCAGCCAATACCCTGGAGGGGCTAACTATGGCTACACCTTC. It translates to CASSQYPGGANYGYTF.

This clonotype was counted between two and nine times. The chain joins TRBV2 to TRBJ2-1, with 7 nucleotides matching TRBD2. After removal of 3 bases from V and 6 bases from J, the junction contained 5 bases not matched to a gene. The CDR3 has 14 residues. The germline V gene has CDR1 SNHLY and CDR2 FYNNEI. The DNA for the CDR3 is TGTGCCAGCAGTGACCCACTAGCGCGCAATGAGCAGTTCTTC. The encoded protein is CASSDPLARNEQFF.

The chain joins TRBV5-1 to TRBJ1-2, with D hard to call. Per the germline V gene, CDR1 is SGHRS and CDR2 is YFSETQ. The CDR3 totals 17 residues. Trimming took 0 bases from V and 0 from J, leaving 15 bases between them. The CDR3 DNA reads TGCGCCAGCAGCTTGGTAGGCAGGAGATCTTCTAACTATGGCTACACCTTC. The encoded protein is CASSLVGRRSSNYGYTF.

Concerning this clonotype itself: This may stem from a read error, because a much larger clone lies one nucleotide away. The J gene is TRBJ2-1, the V gene TRBV12-3 or TRBV12-4, with 11 bases lining up with TRBD2. The CDR3 is 14 residues long. Unmatched junction bases numbered 3, after V lost 3 bases and J lost 8 bases. The DNA for the CDR3 is TGTGCCAGCAGTTTTAGCGGGGGGGCCTATGAGCAGTTCTTC. Translation: CASSFSGGAYEQFF.